Listed here are 2 T cell receptor beta chains from one sample, sequenced in a study of response to subunit inactivated influenza vaccine. TCRdb re-called the RT-PCR reads with MiXCR, one entry per CDR3 protein. This table holds hundreds of thousands of distinct CDR3 sequences, more than 11% found once. The sample in question was PBMCs from blood, obtained around 14 days before vaccination. The receptors stem from a man aged 50 or older who received an inactivated influenza vaccine.

The DNA of the CDR3 is TGTGCCAGCAGCCAAGAGGGGGGACCCCCCACAGATACGCAGTATTTT. It is translated as CASSQEGGPPTDTQYF. The chain combines TRBV3-1 with TRBJ2-3; weak D call: TRBD2 (6 bases). CDR1 is LGHDT, CDR2 YNNKEL, per germline (reference sequence). The CDR3 has 16 residues. With 0 bases removed from V and 2 bases from J, the gap between germline ends came to 12 bases.

This clonotype was detected ten times or more. This sequence joins TRBV14 and TRBJ2-3; D is uncertain. V was trimmed by 1 base and J by 8 bases, leaving 4 bases between them. Germline values: CDR1 SGHDN, CDR2 FVKESK. The CDR3 length is 11 residues. Here the CDR3 DNA reads TGTGCCAGCAGCCAAGGCGGTACGCAGTATTTT. The encoded protein is CASSQGGTQYF.